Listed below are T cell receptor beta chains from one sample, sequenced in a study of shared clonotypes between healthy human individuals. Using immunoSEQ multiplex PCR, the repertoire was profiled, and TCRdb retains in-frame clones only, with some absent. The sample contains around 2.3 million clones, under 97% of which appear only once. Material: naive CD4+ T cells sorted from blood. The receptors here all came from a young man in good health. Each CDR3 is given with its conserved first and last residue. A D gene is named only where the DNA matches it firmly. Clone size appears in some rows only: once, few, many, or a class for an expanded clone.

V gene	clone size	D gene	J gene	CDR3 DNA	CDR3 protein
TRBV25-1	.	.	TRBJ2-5	TGTGCCAGCAGTGCAAGTTGGGACCTGAGTGAGACCCAGTACTTC	CASSASWDLSETQYF
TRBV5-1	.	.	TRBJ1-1	TGCGCCAGCAGCTCGTCTCCTGGTGGGGCCGGCACTGAAGCTTTCTTT	CASSSSPGGAGTEAFF
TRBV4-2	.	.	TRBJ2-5	TGTGCCAGCAGCCAAGCCGATGGGAAGCGGGTCACTGAAGGGACCCAGTACTTC	CASSQADGKRVTEGTQYF
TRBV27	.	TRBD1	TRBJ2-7	TGTGCCAGCAGCTTACTTGGGGGACAGAGCTCCTACGAGCAGTACTTC	CASSLLGGQSSYEQYF
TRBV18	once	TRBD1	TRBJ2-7	TGTGCCAGCTCAAGGGACAGGGGCGACGAGCAGTACTTC	CASSRDRGDEQYF
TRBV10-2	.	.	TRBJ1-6	TGCGCCAGCAGTGATCTTGGACGGCCTTTCCTCCACTTT	CASSDLGRPFLHF
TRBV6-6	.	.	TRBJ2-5	TGTGCCAGCAGTTATTCACAGGTCAAAGAGACCCAGTACTTC	CASSYSQVKETQYF
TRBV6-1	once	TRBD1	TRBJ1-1	TGTGCCAGCAGTGACCTTATTTCCGGGACAGGGGGCCTCAACACTGAAGCTTTCTTT	CASSDLISGTGGLNTEAFF
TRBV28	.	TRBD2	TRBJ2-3	TGTGCCAGCAGTCCTCCCGGACTAGCGCCGGATACGCAGTATTTT	CASSPPGLAPDTQYF
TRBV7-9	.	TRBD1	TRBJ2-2	TGTGCCAGCAGGTTAAGGGGGCCCGGACAGGGGAACACCGGGGAGCTGTTTTTT	CASRLRGPGQGNTGELFF
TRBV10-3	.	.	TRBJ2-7	TGTGCCAGCAGCGGTCCCTCCTACGAGCAGTACTTC	CASSGPSYEQYF
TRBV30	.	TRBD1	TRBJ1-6	TGTGCTCTGGGACCCGGGACAGGGAGAAGTTCACCCCTCCACTTT	CALGPGTGRSSPLHF
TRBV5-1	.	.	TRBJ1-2	TGCGCCAGCAGCTTTGGCCAGTCCTATGGCTACACCTTC	CASSFGQSYGYTF
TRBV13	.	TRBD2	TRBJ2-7	TGTGCCAGCAGCTTAGGGCTAGCGGGGCACTACGAGCAGTACTTC	CASSLGLAGHYEQYF
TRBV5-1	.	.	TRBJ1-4	TGCGCCAGCAGCTTGGCCGCAGGACGTGATGAAAAACTGTTTTTT	CASSLAAGRDEKLFF
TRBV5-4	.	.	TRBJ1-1	TGTGCCAGCAGCTTGGTTCAGGGGCCTGAAGCTTTCTTT	CASSLVQGPEAFF
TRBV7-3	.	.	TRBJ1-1	TGTGCCAGCAGCCTGGACGGGTTGAACACTGAAGCTTTCTTT	CASSLDGLNTEAFF
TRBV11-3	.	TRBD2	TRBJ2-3	TGTGCCAGCAGCCGACTAGCGGCTAGCACAGATACGCAGTATTTT	CASSRLAASTDTQYF
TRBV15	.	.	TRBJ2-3	TGTGCCACCAGCAGAGATCTCTGGCCGGATACGCAGTATTTT	CATSRDLWPDTQYF
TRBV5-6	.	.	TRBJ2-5	TGTGCCAGCAGCTTGAGTGGCCAACAAGAGACCCAGTACTTC	CASSLSGQQETQYF
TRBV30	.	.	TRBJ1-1	TGTGCCTGGAGTGTACTTCGGGGGTCCACTGAAGCTTTCTTT	CAWSVLRGSTEAFF
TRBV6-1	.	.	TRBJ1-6	TGTGCCAGCAGCCGGGACACCCAAAATTCACCCCTCCACTTT	CASSRDTQNSPLHF
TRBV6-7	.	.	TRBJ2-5	TGTGCCAGCAGTTACCCGACTGGATTGGAGACCCAGTACTTC	CASSYPTGLETQYF
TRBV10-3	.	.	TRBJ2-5	TGTGCCATCAGGGGGGCAGGGTTGGAGACCCAGTACTTC	CAIRGAGLETQYF
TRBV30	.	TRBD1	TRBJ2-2	TGTGCCTGGAGTCATGGGACAGCGAACACCGGGGAGCTGTTTTTT	CAWSHGTANTGELFF
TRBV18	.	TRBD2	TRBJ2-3	TGTGCCAGCTCACCAACTGTGGCTAGCGGGGATACAGATACGCAGTATTTT	CASSPTVASGDTDTQYF
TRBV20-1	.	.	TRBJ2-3	TGCAGTGCAGGGCCCTCAGATACGCAGTATTTT	CSAGPSDTQYF
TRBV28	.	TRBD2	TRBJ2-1	TGTGCCAGCAGTTTATCGACTAGCGGGGCCTACAATGAGCAGTTCTTC	CASSLSTSGAYNEQFF
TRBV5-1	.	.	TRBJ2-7	TGCGCCAGTCCCTATCCCCGGTACAGGGACTACGAGCAGTACTTC	CASPYPRYRDYEQYF
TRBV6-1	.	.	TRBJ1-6	TGTGCCAGCAGTGATTTCCCACAGGAGAGCTCCTATAATTCACCCCTCCACTTT	CASSDFPQESSYNSPLHF
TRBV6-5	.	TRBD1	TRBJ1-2	TGTGCCAGCAGTCGTGCCGGGACAGGGGGAAATGGCTACACCTTC	CASSRAGTGGNGYTF
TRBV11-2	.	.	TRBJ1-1	TGTGCCAGCAGCCTGACAGTGATTGACACTGAAGCTTTCTTT	CASSLTVIDTEAFF